Here is one T cell receptor (beta chain) with its context. Researchers ran the PCR with 60 Vbeta and 13 Jbeta primers. Repertoires were generated with immunoSEQ multiplex PCR, while TCRdb's copy carries only in-frame clones and drops some. The listing records some 80,000 clones. V lost 4 bases and J 3 bases, leaving 9 bases between the germline ends. The CDR3 extends over 13 amino acids. CDR1 is LNHDA and CDR2 is SQIVND in the germline V gene (reference sequence). This sample was taken from a study of cytomegalovirus exposure and HLA in healthy donors. The specimen sequenced was PBMCs. The genes are TRBV19 and TRBJ1-2; possibly TRBD1 for D (5 bases). The receptor's source is a man aged 50 or older in good health and CMV-seropositive. The CDR3: CASSKTVDYGYTF. The CDR3 DNA sequence: TGTGCCAGTAGTAAGACAGTCGACTATGGCTACACCTTC.